The 27 T cell receptor beta chains listed next were all sequenced from one sample in a study of Graves' ophthalmopathy and Graves' hyperthyroidism. As the template, RNA transcripts were used to amplify TCR beta CDR3 regions. The first-round RT-PCR employed HTBI primers together with the Qiagen OneStep RT-PCR kit. A multiplex PCR was then performed as the second round. TCRdb re-called the multiplex PCR reads with MiXCR, one entry per CDR3 protein. The table shows about 740,000 distinct CDR3 sequences, with around 40% occurring only once. What was sequenced was peripheral blood. These receptors were obtained from an adult man with Graves' ophthalmopathy.

The V and J genes are TRBV24-1 and TRBJ1-5, with D unclear. Trimming left V 4 bases short and J 6 bases short, with 15 bases between. Germline CDR1 reads KGHDR; CDR2 reads SFDVKD. CDR3 size: 15 residues. The chain's CDR3 is CATSDPGSGLQPQHF. CDR3 in DNA: TGTGCCACCAGTGACCCAGGTTCAGGACTTCAGCCCCAGCATTTT.

This clonotype was observed at least ten times. In DNA form, the CDR3 reads TGTGCCAGCAGTGGGGGGACTATGAACACTGAAGCTTTCTTT. This gives the protein CASSGGTMNTEAFF. The chain couples TRBV25-1 to TRBJ1-1, with D possibly matching TRBD1 (5 bases). Germline assignment: CDR1 MGHDK and CDR2 SYGVNS. V was trimmed by 4 bases and J by 0 bases, leaving 9 bases between them. The CDR3 is made up of 14 amino acids. Using reference TRBV25-1 and TRBJ1-1 for the parts outside the CDR3, the full variable domain is EADIYQTPRYLVIGTGKKITLECSQTMGHDKMYWYQQDPGMELHLIHYSYGVNSTEKGDLSSESTVSRIRTEHFPLTLESARPSHTSQYLCASSGGTMNTEAFFGQGTRLTVV.

A word on this clonotype: Germline and junction disagree at one end, which may indicate a read error. The V and J genes are TRBV6-1 and TRBJ2-7, with TRBD1 matching over 11 bases. CDR1 is MNHNS and CDR2 is SASEGT in the germline V gene. The CDR3 contains 15 residues. CDR3 protein: CAISDKDRGPYEQYF. CDR3 coding DNA: TGTGCCATCAGTGATAAGGACAGGGGGCCGTACGAGCAGTACTTC.

The V call is TRBV12-3 or TRBV12-4, the J call TRBJ1-1; no definite D call. The CDR3 runs 16 residues. V lost 3 bases to trimming and J lost 0 bases, with 14 bases between them. In nucleotides, the CDR3 is TGTGCCAGCAGTTTTGGCGGGGATGCCATGAACACTGAAGCTTTCTTT. Amino acids: CASSFGGDAMNTEAFF.

V and J are TRBV24-1 and TRBJ2-2; possible D gene TRBD2, 6 bases. CDR3 length: 16 residues. The germline V and J ends were trimmed by 2 bases and 2 bases, with 11 bases remaining between them. Germline CDR1 reads KGHDR; CDR2 reads SFDVKD. The CDR3 DNA reads as TGTGCCACCAGTGATTCGGGACTTCGAAACACCGGGGAGCTGTTTTTT. Encoded protein: CATSDSGLRNTGELFF.

About this clonotype itself: A much more abundant neighbour one base away suggests this may be a read error. The gene calls are TRBV7-9 and TRBJ1-3, with 7 bases matching TRBD1. Germline lookup yields CDR1 SEHNR and CDR2 FQNEAQ (reference sequence). CDR3 length: 14 residues. The CDR3 coding sequence is TGTGCCGGCAGCTTGGGAGGGGGCGGAAACACCATATATTTT. Its translation: CAGSLGGGGNTIYF.

This clonotype came up a few times. J is TRBJ1-4 and V is TRBV5-1; 10 bases align to TRBD1. CDR3 length: 16 amino acids. CDR1 is SGHRS, CDR2 YFSETQ, per germline. V shed 2 bases and J 7 bases; nucleotides not matched to a gene: 8. The CDR3 DNA reads TGCGCCAGCAGCTTCCACGACAGGGGGCAACTTGAAAAACTGTTTTTT. Its translation is CASSFHDRGQLEKLFF.

This clonotype has only a few counts. The chain is built from TRBV5-4 and TRBJ2-6, with 9 positions matching TRBD1. The V gene's germline CDR1 is SGHNT and CDR2 YYREEE (reference sequence). V was pared by 0 bases and J by 1 base, with 5 bases of the junction left unmatched. This CDR3 spans 18 amino acids. The CDR3: CASSLARDRVSGANVLTF. CDR3 nucleotide sequence: TGTGCCAGCAGCTTGGCTCGGGACAGGGTTTCTGGGGCCAACGTCCTGACTTTC.

The rearrangement uses TRBV7-9 and TRBJ2-6, with 8 bases that match TRBD2. V lost 5 bases and J lost 0; bases outside the gene matches: 9. The germline gives CDR1 SEHNR, CDR2 FQNEAQ (reference sequence). The CDR3 is 18 residues long. The CDR3 sequence is CASSPSGGVISGANVLTF. The CDR3 DNA reads as TGTGCCAGCAGCCCTTCCGGGGGGGTTATCTCTGGGGCCAACGTCCTGACTTTC.

A remark on this clonotype: One end of the junction is discordant with germline, which a read error may explain. The genes are TRBV4-1 and TRBJ2-2; 11 nucleotides agree with TRBD1. Germline-derived CDR1 and CDR2 are MGHRA and YSYEKL. The CDR3 covers 16 residues. The CDR3 DNA reads as TGTGCCAGCAGCCGTTCGGGGACAGGGGGAGCCGGGGAGCTGTTTTTT. Translation: CASSRSGTGGAGELFF.

A note on this clonotype: Compared with germline, one end of the junction differs, possibly owing to a read error. The chain combines TRBV2 with TRBJ2-5, with D perhaps assigned TRBD1 or TRBD2 (5 bases each). The germline V gene encodes CDR1 SNHLY and CDR2 FYNNEI. The CDR3 has 15 amino acids. The CDR3 loop reads CASSQGAGGQGTQYF. The CDR3 DNA is TGTGCCAGCAGCCAAGGGGCGGGTGGTCAAGGGACCCAGTACTTC.

The chain carries TRBV14 and TRBJ1-2, with D possibly TRBD1 on 5 matching bases. The length of the CDR3 is 14 residues. The V and J ends lost 4 bases and 3 bases respectively, with 12 bases between them. Germline V lookup: CDR1 SGHDN, CDR2 FVKESK. The CDR3 is CASSRAGGYYGYTF. Here the CDR3 DNA reads TGTGCCAGCAGCCGAGCGGGGGGATACTATGGCTACACCTTC.

This chain connects TRBV10-2 to TRBJ1-2; TRBD1 matches 7 bases. Germline V gives CDR1 WSHSY, CDR2 SAAADI. V lost 5 bases to trimming and J lost 6 bases; unmatched junction nucleotides: 12. There are 15 residues in the CDR3. The CDR3 DNA reads as TGCGCCAGCAGTTCAGGTGGTAGGCAGGGGGATGGCTACACCTTC. Translation: CASSSGGRQGDGYTF.

A few counts support this clonotype. The V and J genes are TRBV9 and TRBJ1-2, with D possibly TRBD1 on 6 matching bases. This CDR3 has 13 amino acids. Trimming removed 5 bases at V and 8 bases at J, with 16 bases between. CDR1 is SGDLS and CDR2 is YYNGEE in the germline V gene. The CDR3 loop reads CASSEAGGAGYTF. CDR3 nucleotides: TGTGCCAGCAGTGAAGCGGGGGGGGCAGGCTACACCTTC.

This clonotype was counted a few times. The chain employs TRBV29-1 and TRBJ1-2, with 11 bases that match TRBD1. Germline V CDR1 and CDR2: SQVTM, ANQGSEA. This CDR3 is built from 12 residues. Trimming removed 4 bases from V and 7 bases from J; junction bases left unmatched: 2. The CDR3 loop reads CSVGTGGGGYTF. The CDR3 DNA reads TGCAGCGTTGGGACAGGGGGCGGTGGCTACACCTTC.

The chain recombines TRBV20-1 with TRBJ2-7; TRBD1 aligns across 8 bases. V shed 6 bases and J 6 bases; nucleotides not matched to a gene: 10. The CDR3 runs to 13 residues. The V gene's germline CDR1 is DFQATT and CDR2 SNEGSKA (reference sequence). The CDR3 here is CSAIRTGPVEQYF. Written as DNA, the CDR3 is TGCAGTGCCATTAGGACAGGGCCTGTCGAGCAGTACTTC.

The chain is built from TRBV25-1 and TRBJ1-2; 8 bases line up with TRBD1. The V segment lost 6 bases and the J segment 8 bases; nucleotides outside the gene matches: 8. CDR1 is MGHDK, CDR2 SYGVNS, per germline. This CDR3 is built from 13 residues. The CDR3 bases are TGTGCCAGCAGCGTTCGGACAGGGCCCGGCTACACCTTC. It translates to CASSVRTGPGYTF.

The chain carries TRBV2 and TRBJ2-5, with D possibly called TRBD1 or TRBD2 (5 bases each). This CDR3 comprises 16 residues. V lost 5 bases and J 2 bases, leaving 18 bases between the germline ends. Germline V gives CDR1 SNHLY, CDR2 FYNNEI. For the CDR3, the DNA is TGTGCCAGCAGTTTATCGCCCTTGGGGGATCAAGAGACCCAGTACTTC. Encoded protein: CASSLSPLGDQETQYF.

This clonotype was detected only a few times. A much larger clonotype is one base distant, so this may be a read error. This chain's CDR3 is CATSDQRTGGKEAQYF. CDR3 DNA: TGTGCCACCAGTGACCAAAGGACAGGGGGTAAAGAGGCCCAGTACTTC. V is TRBV24-1 and J is TRBJ2-5; TRBD1 aligns across 10 bases. CDR1 is KGHDR, CDR2 SFDVKD, per germline. The CDR3 covers 16 residues.

This chain links TRBV6-5 with TRBJ2-5; 8 nucleotides agree with TRBD1. The CDR3 is 14 amino acids. CDR1 and CDR2 (germline): MNHEY, SVGAGI. J lost 5 bases, V lost 5 bases, and 7 bases had no gene match. CDR3 region: CASSIAGGDETQYF. CDR3 in DNA: TGTGCCAGCAGTATTGCAGGGGGCGACGAGACCCAGTACTTC.

There are many counts of this clonotype. The gene calls are TRBV7-9 and TRBJ1-2; 11 bases align to TRBD1. CDR3 length: 15 amino acids. J lost 4 bases, V lost 5 bases, and 6 bases had no gene match. Germline V gene data show CDR1 as SEHNR and CDR2 as FQNEAQ (reference sequence). CDR3 in DNA: TGTGCCAGCAGCCTGTGGGACAGGGGGTCCTATGGCTACACCTTC. It specifies CASSLWDRGSYGYTF.

The chain joins TRBV19 to TRBJ2-2; TRBD2 aligns across 7 bases. V was clipped by 10 bases and J by 5 bases; unmatched bases: 10. The CDR3 length is 14 residues. Germline V gene sequence: CDR1 LNHDA, CDR2 SQIVND (reference sequence). In DNA, the CDR3 is TGTGCCACCCATGGGGGGAGGGGAACCGGGGAGCTGTTTTTT. The encoded protein is CATHGGRGTGELFF.

This chain connects TRBV10-3 to TRBJ2-6; the D gene is possibly TRBD1 (5 bases). V was pared by 4 bases and J by 2 bases, with 12 bases between. The CDR3 length is 16 residues. Germline lookup yields CDR1 ENHRY and CDR2 SYGVKD. The CDR3 DNA is TGTGCCATCAGTGCGTCGCCAGGGCCTGGGGCCAACGTCCTGACTTTC. This sequence encodes CAISASPGPGANVLTF.

The chain employs TRBV20-1 and TRBJ1-1, with no clear D. Germline CDR1 is DFQATT and CDR2 is SNEGSKA (reference sequence). With 0 bases removed from V and 2 bases from J, the gap between germline ends came to 16 bases. CDR3 length: 16 residues. CDR3 sequence (DNA): TGCAGTGCTAGAGATCTGAAGGTTCGGGTTAACACTGAAGCTTTCTTT. Protein: CSARDLKVRVNTEAFF.

This clonotype appeared once. This chain connects TRBV10-2 to TRBJ1-6; D remains unclear. Trimming removed 8 bases at V and 6 bases at J, with 14 bases between. The CDR3 covers 14 residues. Germline-derived CDR1 and CDR2 are WSHSY and SAAADI. The CDR3 reads CASVRTSLNSPLHF. DNA of the CDR3: TGCGCCAGCGTGAGGACTTCCCTTAATTCACCCCTCCACTTT.

This clonotype was seen a handful of times. The chain combines TRBV7-9 with TRBJ2-2; the D gene is possibly TRBD2 (5 bases). Germline CDR1 is SEHNR and CDR2 is FQNEAQ (reference sequence). The V end lost 1 base, the J end lost 3 bases, and 12 bases lay between the germline ends. The CDR3 is 16 amino acids. The CDR3 nucleotides are TGTGCCAGCAGCTTAGTTCCCCTAGCCCACACCGGGGAGCTGTTTTTT. Translating it yields CASSLVPLAHTGELFF.

The CDR3 loop is CSVGGTGGPGQYF. In DNA form, the CDR3 reads TGCAGCGTCGGGGGGACAGGGGGACCGGGGCAGTACTTC. The chain carries TRBV29-1 and TRBJ2-7; 11 bases line up with TRBD1. CDR1 and CDR2 (germline): SQVTM, ANQGSEA. The CDR3 sequence is 13 residues long. The V and J ends lost 6 bases and 9 bases, in that order; junction bases with no gene match: 10.